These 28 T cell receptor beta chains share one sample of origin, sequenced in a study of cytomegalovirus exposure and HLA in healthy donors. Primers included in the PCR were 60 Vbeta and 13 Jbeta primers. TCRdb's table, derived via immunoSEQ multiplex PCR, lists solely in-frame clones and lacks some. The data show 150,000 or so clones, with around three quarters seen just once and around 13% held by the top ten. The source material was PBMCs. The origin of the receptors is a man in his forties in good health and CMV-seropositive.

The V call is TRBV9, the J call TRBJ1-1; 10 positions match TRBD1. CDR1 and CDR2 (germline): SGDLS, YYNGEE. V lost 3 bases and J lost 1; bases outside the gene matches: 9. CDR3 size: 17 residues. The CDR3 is CASSAGTGVGKNTEAFF. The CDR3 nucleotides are TGTGCCAGCAGCGCCGGGACAGGGGTAGGGAAGAACACTGAAGCTTTCTTT.

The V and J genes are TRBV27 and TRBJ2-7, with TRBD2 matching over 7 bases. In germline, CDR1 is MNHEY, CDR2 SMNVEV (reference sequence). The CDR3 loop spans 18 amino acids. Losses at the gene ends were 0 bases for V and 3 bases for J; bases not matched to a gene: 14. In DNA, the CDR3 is TGTGCCAGCAGTTTATCGGCCCCCGAAAGCGGGACCTACTACGAGCAGTACTTC. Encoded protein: CASSLSAPESGTYYEQYF.

The CDR3 is CASSFRRDFSYEQYF. The CDR3 DNA is TGTGCCAGCAGCTTTCGCCGGGACTTTTCCTACGAGCAGTACTTC. The gene calls are TRBV7-2 and TRBJ2-7, with TRBD2 as a possible D gene (6 bases). The CDR3 length is 15 residues. The germline gives CDR1 SGHTA, CDR2 FQGNSA. V lost 3 bases and J 1 base, leaving 13 bases between the germline ends.

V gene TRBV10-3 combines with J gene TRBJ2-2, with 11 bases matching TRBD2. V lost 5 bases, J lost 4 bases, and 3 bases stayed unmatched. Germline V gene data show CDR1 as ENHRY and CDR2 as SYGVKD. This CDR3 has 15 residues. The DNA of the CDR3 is TGTGCCATCAGTTACGGGACTAGCGGCACCGGGGAGCTGTTTTTT. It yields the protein CAISYGTSGTGELFF.

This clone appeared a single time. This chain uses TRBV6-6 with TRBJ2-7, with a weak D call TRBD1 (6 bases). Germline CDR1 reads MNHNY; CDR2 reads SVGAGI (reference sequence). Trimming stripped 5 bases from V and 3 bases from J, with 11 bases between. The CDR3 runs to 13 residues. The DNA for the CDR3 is TGTGCCAGCAGTCGGGACACCAACTACGAGCAGTACTTC. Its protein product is CASSRDTNYEQYF.

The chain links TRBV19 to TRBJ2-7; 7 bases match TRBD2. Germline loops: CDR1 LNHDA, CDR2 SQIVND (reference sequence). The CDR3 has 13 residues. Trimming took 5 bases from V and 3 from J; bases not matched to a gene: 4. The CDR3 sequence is CASSEASGYEQYF. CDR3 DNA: TGTGCCAGTAGTGAGGCTAGCGGCTACGAGCAGTACTTC.

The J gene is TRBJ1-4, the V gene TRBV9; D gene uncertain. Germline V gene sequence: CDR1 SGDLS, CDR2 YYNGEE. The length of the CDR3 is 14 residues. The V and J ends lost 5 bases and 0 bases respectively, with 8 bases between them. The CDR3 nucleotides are TGTGCCAGCAGTTCGGGTGCAACTAATGAAAAACTGTTTTTT. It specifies CASSSGATNEKLFF.

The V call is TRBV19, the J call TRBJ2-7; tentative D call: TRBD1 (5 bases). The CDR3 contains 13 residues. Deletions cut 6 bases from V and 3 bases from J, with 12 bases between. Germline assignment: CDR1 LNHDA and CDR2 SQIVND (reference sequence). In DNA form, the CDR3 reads TGTGCCAGTAGCGACATAAGGGGCTACGAGCAGTACTTC. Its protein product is CASSDIRGYEQYF.

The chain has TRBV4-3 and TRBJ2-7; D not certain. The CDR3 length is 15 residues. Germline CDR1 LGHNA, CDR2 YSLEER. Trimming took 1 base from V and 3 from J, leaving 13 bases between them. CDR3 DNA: TGCGCCAGCAGCCAAGGATCCGGGTCGCACTACGAGCAGTACTTC. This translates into CASSQGSGSHYEQYF.

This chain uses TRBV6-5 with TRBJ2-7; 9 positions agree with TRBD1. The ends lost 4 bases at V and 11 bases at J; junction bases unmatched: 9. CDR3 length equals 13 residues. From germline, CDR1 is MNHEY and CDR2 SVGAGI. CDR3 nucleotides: TGTGCCAGCAGTTCGCAGACCGGGACAGGGAAGTACTTC. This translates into CASSSQTGTGKYF.

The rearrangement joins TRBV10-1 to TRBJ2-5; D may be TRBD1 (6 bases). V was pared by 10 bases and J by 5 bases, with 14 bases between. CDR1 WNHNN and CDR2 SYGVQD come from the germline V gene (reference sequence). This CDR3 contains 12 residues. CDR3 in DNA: TGCGCCACCCAGGGGCCGCTGGAGACCCAGTACTTC. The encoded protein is CATQGPLETQYF.

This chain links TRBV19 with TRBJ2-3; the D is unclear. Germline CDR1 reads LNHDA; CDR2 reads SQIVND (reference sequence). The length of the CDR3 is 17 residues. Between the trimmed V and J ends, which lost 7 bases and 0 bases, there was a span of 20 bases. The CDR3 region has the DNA TGTGCCAGTAACCCCATTAGCAGCGCAAAAAGCACAGATACGCAGTATTTT. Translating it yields CASNPISSAKSTDTQYF. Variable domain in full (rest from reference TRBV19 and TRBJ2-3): DGGITQSPKYLFRKEGQNVTLSCEQNLNHDAMYWYRQDPGQGLRLIYYSQIVNDFQKGDIAEGYSVSREKKESFPLTVTSAQKNPTAFYLCASNPISSAKSTDTQYFGPGTRLTVL.

CDR3 nucleotides: TGTGCCAGCAGCCCAGCCCCGGGACATTCCTACGAGCAGTACTTC. It specifies CASSPAPGHSYEQYF. V is TRBV9 and J is TRBJ2-7; maybe TRBD1 (6 bases). V gave up 4 bases and J gave up 1 base, with 15 bases separating them. Germline V lookup: CDR1 SGDLS, CDR2 YYNGEE. The CDR3 loop spans 15 amino acids.

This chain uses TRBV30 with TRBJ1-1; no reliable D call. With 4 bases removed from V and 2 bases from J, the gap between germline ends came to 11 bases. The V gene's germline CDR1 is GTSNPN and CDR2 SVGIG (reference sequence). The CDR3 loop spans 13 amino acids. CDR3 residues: CAWMATANTEAFF. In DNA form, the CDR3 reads TGTGCCTGGATGGCTACAGCCAACACTGAAGCTTTCTTT. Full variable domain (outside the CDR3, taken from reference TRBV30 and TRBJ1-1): SQTIHQWPATLVQPVGSPLSLECTVEGTSNPNLYWYRQAAGRGLQLLFYSVGIGQISSEVPQNLSASRPQDRQFILSSKKLLLSDSGFYLCAWMATANTEAFFGQGTRLTVV.

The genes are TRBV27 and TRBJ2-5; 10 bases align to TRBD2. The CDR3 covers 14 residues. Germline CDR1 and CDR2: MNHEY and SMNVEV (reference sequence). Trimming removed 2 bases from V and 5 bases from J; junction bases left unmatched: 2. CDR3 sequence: CASSLGTSAETQYF. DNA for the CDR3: TGTGCCAGCAGTTTAGGGACTAGCGCGGAGACCCAGTACTTC.

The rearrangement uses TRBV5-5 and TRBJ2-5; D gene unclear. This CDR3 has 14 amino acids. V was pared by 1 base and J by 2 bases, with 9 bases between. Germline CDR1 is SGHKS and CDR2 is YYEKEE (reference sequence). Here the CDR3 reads CASSLWSVQETQYF. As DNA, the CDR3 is TGTGCCAGCAGCTTGTGGTCGGTTCAAGAGACCCAGTACTTC.

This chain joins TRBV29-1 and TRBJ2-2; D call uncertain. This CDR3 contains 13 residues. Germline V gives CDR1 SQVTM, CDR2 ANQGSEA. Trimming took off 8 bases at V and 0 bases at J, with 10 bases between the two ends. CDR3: CSLVVANTGELFF. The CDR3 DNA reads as TGCAGCCTTGTCGTAGCGAACACCGGGGAGCTGTTTTTT.

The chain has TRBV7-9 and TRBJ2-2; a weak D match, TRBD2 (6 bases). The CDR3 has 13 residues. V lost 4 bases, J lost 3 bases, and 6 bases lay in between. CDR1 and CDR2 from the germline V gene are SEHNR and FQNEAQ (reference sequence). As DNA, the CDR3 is TGTGCCAGCAGCTGGGACTACACCGGGGAGCTGTTTTTT. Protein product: CASSWDYTGELFF.

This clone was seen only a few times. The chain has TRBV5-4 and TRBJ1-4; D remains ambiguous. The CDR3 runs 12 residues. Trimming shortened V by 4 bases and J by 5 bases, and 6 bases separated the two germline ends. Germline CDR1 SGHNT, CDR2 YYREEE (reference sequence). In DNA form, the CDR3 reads TGTGCCAGCAGCCTCAGGAATGAAAAACTGTTTTTT. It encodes CASSLRNEKLFF. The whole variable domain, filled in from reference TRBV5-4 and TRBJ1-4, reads ETGVTQSPTHLIKTRGQQVTLRCSSQSGHNTVSWYQQALGQGPQFIFQYYREEENGRGNFPPRFSGLQFPNYSSELNVNALELDDSALYLCASSLRNEKLFFGSGTQLSVL.

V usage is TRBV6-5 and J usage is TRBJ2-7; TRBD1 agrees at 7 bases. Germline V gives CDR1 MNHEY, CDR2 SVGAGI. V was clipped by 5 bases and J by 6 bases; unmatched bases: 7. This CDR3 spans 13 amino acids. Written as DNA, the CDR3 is TGTGCCAGCAGTACTCGTCGGACAGGCGAGCAGTACTTC. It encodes CASSTRRTGEQYF.

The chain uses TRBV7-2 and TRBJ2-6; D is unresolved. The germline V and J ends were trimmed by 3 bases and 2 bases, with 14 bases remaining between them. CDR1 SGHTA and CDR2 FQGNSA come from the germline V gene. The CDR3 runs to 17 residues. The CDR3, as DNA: TGTGCCAGCAGCTTCCGTTCAGTTAGCCCTGGGGCCAACGTCCTGACTTTC. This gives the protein CASSFRSVSPGANVLTF.

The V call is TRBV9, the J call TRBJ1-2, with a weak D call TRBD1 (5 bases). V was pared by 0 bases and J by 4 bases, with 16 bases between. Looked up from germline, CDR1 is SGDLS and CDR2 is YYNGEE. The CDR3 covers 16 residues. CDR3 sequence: CASSVDGSQGVYGYTF. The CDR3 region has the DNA TGTGCCAGCAGCGTAGACGGGAGCCAGGGAGTCTATGGCTACACCTTC.

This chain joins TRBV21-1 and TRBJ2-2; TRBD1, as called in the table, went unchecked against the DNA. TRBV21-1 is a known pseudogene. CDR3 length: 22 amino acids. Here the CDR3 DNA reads TGTGCCAGCAGCAAAGGAATAGCGGGGACAGGGGGGCTCACTAGAATGACCGGGGAGCTGTTTTTT. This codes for CASSKGIAGTGGLTRMTGELFF.

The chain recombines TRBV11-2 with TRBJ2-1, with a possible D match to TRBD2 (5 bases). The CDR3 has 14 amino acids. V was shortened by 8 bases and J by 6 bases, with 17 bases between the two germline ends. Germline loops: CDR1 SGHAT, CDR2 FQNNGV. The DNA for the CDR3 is TGTGCCAGCGGGTCCGGAGGCAGCGGCAATGAGCAGTTCTTC. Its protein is CASGSGGSGNEQFF.

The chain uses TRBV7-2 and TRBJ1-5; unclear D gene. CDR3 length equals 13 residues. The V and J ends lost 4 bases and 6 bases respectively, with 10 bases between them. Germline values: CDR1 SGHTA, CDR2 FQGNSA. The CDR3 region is CASSSWSGQPQHF. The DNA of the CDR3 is TGTGCCAGCAGCTCGTGGTCCGGTCAGCCCCAGCATTTT.

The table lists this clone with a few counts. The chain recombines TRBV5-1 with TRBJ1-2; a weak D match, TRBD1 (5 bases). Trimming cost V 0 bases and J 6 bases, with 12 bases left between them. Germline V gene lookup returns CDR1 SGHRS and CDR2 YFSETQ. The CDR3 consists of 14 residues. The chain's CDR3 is CASSLGGRANGYTF. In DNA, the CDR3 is TGCGCCAGCAGCTTGGGGGGGAGGGCGAATGGCTACACCTTC. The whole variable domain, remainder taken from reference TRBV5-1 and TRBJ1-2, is KAGVTQTPRYLIKTRGQQVTLSCSPISGHRSVSWYQQTPGQGLQFLFEYFSETQRNKGNFPGRFSGRQFSNSRSEMNVSTLELGDSALYLCASSLGGRANGYTFGSGTRLTVV.

This CDR3 reads CASSLGSWASGGPNEQFF. DNA for the CDR3: TGTGCCAGCAGCTTAGGATCTTGGGCTAGCGGGGGCCCCAATGAGCAGTTCTTC. V and J are TRBV11-2 and TRBJ2-1; 10 bases map to TRBD2. J was trimmed by 6 bases and V by 1 base; bases with no gene match: 12. The germline V gene has CDR1 SGHAT and CDR2 FQNNGV. The CDR3 runs to 18 residues.

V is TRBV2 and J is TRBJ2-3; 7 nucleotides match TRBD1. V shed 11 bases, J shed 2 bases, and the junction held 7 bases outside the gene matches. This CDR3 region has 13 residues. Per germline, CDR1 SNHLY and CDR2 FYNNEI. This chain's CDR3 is CARDRVITDTQYF. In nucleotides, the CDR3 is TGTGCCCGCGACAGGGTAATCACAGATACGCAGTATTTT.